The 13 T cell receptor beta chains reported below all come from one sample, sequenced in a study of CD8+ T cells in alopecia areata. It was cDNA, reverse transcribed from extracted RNA, that served as the sequencing template. Profiling relied on immunoSEQ multiplex PCR, and the TCRdb table lists in-frame clones only, not all of them. This sample carries about 180,000 clones, approximately 50% of them seen once, and the ten largest clones take around 10%. This sample's treatment: oral pan-JAK inhibitor, 5-10 mg twice daily. Here the sequenced sample was CD8+ T cells sorted from blood, taken at roughly week 52, from a patient treated with tofacitinib. Source of these receptors: a human donor with alopecia areata.

The V and J genes are TRBV5-6 and TRBJ1-4; 7 nucleotides match TRBD1. The length of the CDR3 is 14 residues. The V and J ends lost 7 bases and 4 bases, in that order; junction bases with no gene match: 7. The germline CDR1 and CDR2 sequences are SGHDT and YYEEEE. CDR3 in DNA: TGTGCCAGCCGCCCGGGACAGCGTAATGAAAAACTGTTTTTT. It specifies CASRPGQRNEKLFF. Supplemented by reference TRBV5-6 and TRBJ1-4, the full variable domain reads DAGVTQSPTHLIKTRGQQVTLRCSPKSGHDTVSWYQQALGQGPQFIFQYYEEEERQRGNFPDRFSGHQFPNYSSELNVNALLLGDSALYLCASRPGQRNEKLFFGSGTQLSVL.

The chain combines TRBV30 with TRBJ2-5; weak D call: TRBD2 (5 bases). The CDR3 contains 15 residues. Germline V lookup: CDR1 GTSNPN, CDR2 SVGIG (reference sequence). V lost 2 bases and J lost 4, with 17 bases in between. CDR3 coding DNA: TGTGCCTGGAGTCTAGGATACCAAGGGAGAGAGACCCAGTACTTC. Translated: CAWSLGYQGRETQYF.

This clone has only a few counts. The chain carries TRBV5-1 and TRBJ2-7; the D gene is possibly TRBD1 (7 bases). The V gene's germline CDR1 is SGHRS and CDR2 YFSETQ. V lost 4 bases and J 3 bases, leaving 11 bases between the germline ends. The length of the CDR3 is 13 residues. The CDR3 sequence is CASSAGQHYEQYF. In nucleotides, the CDR3 is TGCGCCAGCAGCGCGGGACAGCACTACGAGCAGTACTTC. The complete variable domain, with remaining parts taken from reference TRBV5-1 and TRBJ2-7, reads KAGVTQTPRYLIKTRGQQVTLSCSPISGHRSVSWYQQTPGQGLQFLFEYFSETQRNKGNFPGRFSGRQFSNSRSEMNVSTLELGDSALYLCASSAGQHYEQYFGPGTRLTVT.

The sample holds a few counts of this clone. The gene calls are TRBV7-2 and TRBJ2-5, with D perhaps TRBD1 (6 bases). This CDR3 is 16 amino acids long. The ends were cut back, 5 bases at V and 6 bases at J, with 22 bases in the middle. The germline CDR1 and CDR2 sequences are SGHTA and FQGNSA. The CDR3 is CASSPPLGTLRQTQYF. The CDR3 DNA reads TGTGCCAGCAGCCCGCCTCTAGGGACACTAAGACAGACCCAGTACTTC.

This chain links TRBV2 with TRBJ2-5, with D perhaps matching TRBD2 (5 bases). V gave up 5 bases and J gave up 5 bases, with 15 bases separating them. The CDR3 sequence is 14 residues long. In germline, CDR1 is SNHLY, CDR2 FYNNEI. CDR3: CASSYRTTGETQYF. The CDR3 DNA is TGTGCCAGCAGTTACAGAACTACGGGGGAGACCCAGTACTTC.

This clone was seen only a few times. The V and J genes are TRBV29-1 and TRBJ2-7; possibly TRBD1 or TRBD2 for D (5 bases each). This CDR3 is 12 amino acids long. Germline V gene data show CDR1 as SQVTM and CDR2 as ANQGSEA. V dropped 4 bases and J dropped 4 bases, with 11 bases sitting between them. The CDR3 loop reads CSVVRGGYEQYF. DNA for the CDR3: TGCAGCGTTGTTCGGGGCGGATACGAGCAGTACTTC.

This clone was seen only a few times. The chain carries TRBV25-1 and TRBJ1-1; 12 bases agree with TRBD1. V trimming: 4 bases; J trimming: 5 bases; junction bases outside the gene matches: 5. There are 15 residues in the CDR3. Germline V gene data show CDR1 as MGHDK and CDR2 as SYGVNS. Here the CDR3 reads CASSGDRGPLTEAFF. CDR3 bases: TGTGCCAGCAGTGGGGACAGGGGGCCGTTGACTGAAGCTTTCTTT.

The chain is built from TRBV10-3 and TRBJ1-2; unclear D gene. V lost 2 bases and J lost 3, with 4 bases in between. The CDR3 is 12 residues long. Germline V gene lookup returns CDR1 ENHRY and CDR2 SYGVKD. CDR3 protein: CAISEPDYGYTF. DNA for the CDR3: TGTGCCATCAGTGAGCCTGACTATGGCTACACCTTC.

The chain joins TRBV7-8 to TRBJ2-7; maybe TRBD2 (5 bases). V was pared by 4 bases and J by 0 bases, with 22 bases between. CDR3 size: 18 residues. CDR1 SGHVS and CDR2 FQNEAQ come from the germline V gene. The chain's CDR3 is CASSSPGSDILTSYEQYF. In nucleotides, the CDR3 is TGTGCCAGCAGCTCCCCGGGTAGCGACATACTCACCTCCTACGAGCAGTACTTC.

The chain is built from TRBV18 and TRBJ2-3; 16 positions agree with TRBD2. Germline-derived CDR1 and CDR2 are KGHSH and LQKENI. The length of the CDR3 is 20 residues. The V gene end was trimmed by 0 bases and the J gene end by 2 bases; junction bases not matched to a gene: 8. In DNA, the CDR3 is TGTGCCAGCTCACCACCGGGACTAGCGGGGGGGCCGTCCATCACAGATACGCAGTATTTT. As protein: CASSPPGLAGGPSITDTQYF.

The chain links TRBV7-6 to TRBJ2-1; perhaps D is TRBD1 or TRBD2 (6 bases each). This CDR3 is built from 16 residues. V shed 5 bases and J shed 0 bases, with 14 bases lying between them. In germline, CDR1 is SGHVS, CDR2 FNYEAQ. In nucleotides, the CDR3 is TGTGCCAGCAGCGATGCCGGGGGCTCCTCCTACAATGAGCAGTTCTTC. Protein product: CASSDAGGSSYNEQFF.

This clone occurred a few times. This sequence joins TRBV4-3 and TRBJ2-4; D may be TRBD1 or TRBD2 (5 bases each). CDR1 LGHNA and CDR2 YSLEER come from the germline V gene. Trimming left V 0 bases short and J 0 bases short, with 12 bases between. The CDR3 loop spans 17 amino acids. This CDR3 reads CASSQDLWDLAKNIQYF. The CDR3, as DNA: TGCGCCAGCAGCCAAGATCTCTGGGACCTAGCCAAAAACATTCAGTACTTC.

Turning to this clone: At one of its ends the junction is not consistent with the germline gene, which may arise from a read error. The V call is TRBV30, the J call TRBJ1-5, with D unresolved. CDR1 is GTSNPN, CDR2 SVGIG, per germline (reference sequence). This CDR3 has 14 amino acids. The CDR3 DNA sequence: TGTGCCTGGAGTGGTGAAGGGAAGGATCATCCCCAGCATTTT. As protein: CAWSGEGKDHPQHF. Supplemented by reference TRBV30 and TRBJ1-5, the full variable domain reads SQTIHQWPATLVQPVGSPLSLECTVEGTSNPNLYWYRQAAGRGLQLLFYSVGIGQISSEVPQNLSASRPQDRQFILSSKKLLLSDSGFYLCAWSGEGKDHPQHFGDGTRLSIL.